The rows below give T cell receptor beta chains drawn from one sample of a study of brain T cells in children with intractable seizures. Libraries were prepared by immunoSEQ multiplex PCR; TCRdb keeps only in-frame clonotypes and omits some of them. The sample lists about 340,000 clones; 93% were seen once. The material sequenced was peripheral blood, taken 4 to 5 months after surgery. The receptors were gathered from a boy in the first two years of life with tuberous sclerosis and intractable seizures. Each CDR3 is given with its conserved first and last residue. A D gene is named only where the DNA matches it firmly. Expanded clones get a size class; other rows say once, few or many, or leave the size out.

j_gene | d_gene | v_gene | abundance | CDR3aa | CDR3nt
TRBJ2-3 | TRBD2 | TRBV18 | - | CASSSRHGTSGRGTDTQYF | TGTGCCAGCTCATCAAGGCACGGGACTAGCGGGAGGGGCACAGATACGCAGTATTTT
TRBJ2-5 | TRBD1 | TRBV6-6 | - | CASSLGQEEKETQYF | TGTGCCAGCAGTCTTGGACAGGAGGAAAAAGAGACCCAGTACTTC
TRBJ1-6 | - | TRBV2 | - | CAGGQTFYNSPLHF | TGTGCCGGCGGACAGACGTTTTATAATTCACCCCTCCACTTT
TRBJ1-2 | - | TRBV7-2 | - | CASSLSIALKKDGYTF | TGTGCCAGCAGCTTATCCATCGCCCTTAAGAAAGATGGCTACACCTTC
TRBJ2-7 | - | TRBV7-9 | once | CASRYTDGYEQYF | TGTGCCAGCAGATATACGGACGGGTACGAGCAGTACTTC
TRBJ2-2 | - | TRBV5-1 | - | CASSLFPGELFF | TGCGCCAGCAGCCTATTCCCCGGGGAGCTGTTTTTT
TRBJ2-3 | - | TRBV3-1/TRBV3-2 | - | CASSRWINTDTQYF | TGTGCCAGCAGCCGTTGGATAAACACAGATACGCAGTATTTT
TRBJ1-1 | TRBD1 | TRBV19 | - | CASSTPQGVNTEAFF | TGTGCCAGTAGCACTCCACAGGGGGTAAACACTGAAGCTTTCTTT
TRBJ1-6 | - | TRBV6-6 | - | CASSYSGANSPLHF | TGTGCCAGCAGTTACTCGGGGGCTAATTCACCCCTCCACTTT
TRBJ2-3 | - | TRBV6-5 | - | CASKYSGLTDTQYF | TGTGCCAGCAAATACTCTGGGTTAACTGATACGCAGTATTTT
TRBJ1-4 | TRBD1 | TRBV4-1 | - | CASSHPMTGGDEKLFF | TGCGCCAGCAGCCACCCGATGACAGGGGGCGACGAAAAACTGTTTTTT
TRBJ2-1 | TRBD2 | TRBV7-3 | - | CASSLRLAGGHPRLSYNEQFF | TGTGCCAGCAGCTTAAGACTAGCGGGGGGCCATCCCCGTCTCTCCTACAATGAGCAGTTCTTC
TRBJ1-5 | TRBD1 | TRBV7-9 | - | CASSTGVGQPQHF | TGTGCCAGCAGCACAGGGGTGGGACAGCCCCAGCATTTT
TRBJ1-6 | - | TRBV12-3/TRBV12-4 | - | CASSAGHNSPLHF | TGTGCCAGCAGTGCAGGTCATAATTCACCCCTCCACTTT
TRBJ2-7 | - | TRBV7-9 | - | CASSSGESYEQYF | TGTGCCAGCAGTTCAGGGGAGAGCTACGAGCAGTACTTC
TRBJ2-7 | - | TRBV30 | once | CAWRSKGLLIEQYF | TGTGCCTGGAGGTCCAAGGGACTTCTCATCGAGCAGTACTTC
TRBJ2-7 | TRBD1 | TRBV15 | once | CATRLNTGARYEQYF | TGTGCCACCAGACTCAATACAGGGGCCCGCTACGAGCAGTACTTC
TRBJ2-7 | TRBD2 | TRBV11-2 | - | CASSLDAGVGYEQYF | TGTGCCAGCAGCTTAGATGCGGGAGTAGGATACGAGCAGTACTTC
TRBJ1-2 | - | TRBV2 | - | CASSVQQKILVYGYTF | TGTGCCAGCAGTGTACAACAGAAAATTCTTGTCTATGGCTACACCTTC
TRBJ2-1 | TRBD2 | TRBV6-6 | - | CAADAIGLAGGYEQFF | TGTGCCGCTGACGCTATCGGACTAGCGGGGGGCTATGAGCAGTTCTTC
TRBJ1-1 | - | TRBV6-6 | once | CASSYSRSYRATEAFF | TGTGCCAGCAGTTACTCTAGGAGTTATAGGGCAACTGAAGCTTTCTTT
TRBJ2-3 | TRBD2 | TRBV6-4 | - | CASSETSGMSTDTQYF | TGTGCCAGCAGTGAAACTAGCGGGATGAGCACAGATACGCAGTATTTT
TRBJ1-2 | - | TRBV6-5 | once | CASSPGTDNYGYTF | TGTGCCAGCAGTCCCGGGACGGATAACTATGGCTACACCTTC
TRBJ2-1 | - | TRBV7-8 | once | CASSLGVQAPYNEQFF | TGTGCCAGCAGCTTAGGGGTACAGGCGCCTTACAATGAGCAGTTCTTC
TRBJ2-1 | - | TRBV3-1/TRBV3-2 | - | CASSQVLTVTDPFSSYNEQFF | TGTGCCAGCAGCCAAGTGCTCACAGTGACTGATCCATTCAGCTCCTACAATGAGCAGTTCTTC
TRBJ1-5 | TRBD1 | TRBV27 | - | CASSLTLSGQGNQPQHF | TGTGCCAGCAGTTTGACACTATCGGGACAGGGAAATCAGCCCCAGCATTTT
TRBJ1-5 | - | TRBV4-1 | - | CASSQPGLGNQPQHF | TGCGCCAGCAGCCAGCCAGGGTTGGGCAATCAGCCCCAGCATTTT
TRBJ2-1 | - | TRBV4-1 | - | CASSQIAIQKYNEQFF | TGCGCCAGCAGCCAGATAGCGATCCAAAAATACAATGAGCAGTTCTTC
TRBJ1-3 | - | TRBV4-1 | - | CASSQDTGVYSGNTIYF | TGCGCCAGCAGCCAAGATACGGGGGTCTACTCTGGAAACACCATATATTTT
TRBJ2-7 | TRBD1 | TRBV5-1 | once | CASGLGPGQGPYEQYF | TGCGCCAGCGGGCTCGGACCGGGACAGGGTCCCTACGAGCAGTACTTC
TRBJ2-4 | - | TRBV24-1 | - | CATSDSASNRENIQYF | TGTGCCACCAGTGATTCGGCCTCCAACAGGGAAAACATTCAGTACTTC